Listed here are 32 T cell receptor beta chains from one sample, sequenced in a study of cytomegalovirus exposure and HLA in healthy donors. PCR used 60 Vbeta primers and 13 Jbeta primers. The protocol was immunoSEQ multiplex PCR, while the TCRdb copy is restricted to in-frame clones and leaves out a portion. Among approximately 150,000 clones listed, 80% were seen once. Sequencing was done on a sample of PBMCs. The receptors stem from a middle-aged woman in good health and CMV-seronegative.

CDR3 sequence reads: CASSEYGQGWYEQFF. The CDR3 bases are TGTGCCAGCAGTGAATACGGACAGGGGTGGTATGAGCAGTTCTTC. The rearrangement joins TRBV6-1 to TRBJ2-1; 9 nucleotides line up with TRBD1. Germline CDR1 is MNHNS and CDR2 is SASEGT. V dropped 2 bases and J dropped 8; count of bases not matched to a gene: 7. This CDR3 has 15 residues.

This clone was counted only a few times. The CDR3 spells CASSPFAGLAGVGEQFF. The CDR3 DNA follows: TGTGCCAGCTCACCGTTTGCCGGACTAGCGGGAGTAGGCGAGCAGTTCTTC. This rearrangement joins TRBV18 to TRBJ2-1, with 13 bases lining up with TRBD2. The J segment lost 10 bases and the V segment lost 3 bases, leaving 12 bases of the junction unmatched. CDR3 length: 17 amino acids. CDR1 and CDR2 (germline): KGHSH, LQKENI.

The V call is TRBV7-6, the J call TRBJ2-3; 8 bases match TRBD2. Germline CDR1 SGHVS, CDR2 FNYEAQ. The CDR3 covers 17 residues. Unmatched junction bases numbered 15, after V lost 5 bases and J lost 5 bases. The CDR3 region has the DNA TGTGCCAGCAGCCTACGGGGGGGCGGGGGGCTTGAAGATACGCAGTATTTT. Translated, it gives CASSLRGGGGLEDTQYF.

As to this clone: This likely comes from a read error, as the CDR3 has no conserved phenylalanine or tryptophan at its end. V and J are TRBV11-2 and TRBJ2-7, with TRBD1 identical over 7 bases. V lost 1 base to trimming and J lost 7 bases; unmatched junction nucleotides: 1. This CDR3 region has 12 residues. Germline lookup yields CDR1 SGHAT and CDR2 FQNNGV. CDR3 loop: CASSLVRGEQYL. CDR3 coding DNA: TGTGCCAGCAGCTTAGTCAGGGGGGAGCAGTACCTC.

The V gene is TRBV7-9, the J gene TRBJ2-3; D is perhaps TRBD1 (5 bases). Germline CDR1 SEHNR, CDR2 FQNEAQ (reference sequence). This CDR3 region has 14 residues. Trimming cost V 1 base and J 2 bases, with 7 bases left between them. This chain's CDR3 is CASSLGGVTDTQYF. The CDR3 DNA sequence: TGTGCCAGCAGCTTAGGGGGCGTCACAGATACGCAGTATTTT.

The chain joins TRBV7-9 to TRBJ2-5, with unresolved D. Germline V gene lookup returns CDR1 SEHNR and CDR2 FQNEAQ (reference sequence). The V end lost 4 bases, the J end lost 7 bases, and 10 bases lay between the germline ends. CDR3 length: 12 residues. As DNA, the CDR3 is TGTGCCAGCAGCTCGGAGAGTCGGACCCAGTACTTC. This translates into CASSSESRTQYF.

The V gene is TRBV6-1, the J gene TRBJ1-3; no clear D gene. The CDR3 length is 14 residues. The germline V and J ends were trimmed by 7 bases and 2 bases, with 12 bases remaining between them. From germline, CDR1 is MNHNS and CDR2 SASEGT. The CDR3 spells CASMIGEPGNTIYF. The CDR3 coding sequence is TGTGCCAGCATGATCGGGGAACCTGGAAACACCATATATTTT.

V usage is TRBV7-9 and J usage is TRBJ2-2; 9 bases are a match to TRBD1. Trimming cost V 7 bases and J 5 bases; bases outside gene matches: 11. The length of the CDR3 is 16 residues. CDR1 is SEHNR, CDR2 FQNEAQ, per germline (reference sequence). The CDR3: CASTKPGQGNTGELFF. The CDR3 region has the DNA TGTGCCAGCACCAAACCGGGACAGGGAAATACCGGGGAGCTGTTTTTT.

Note on this clone: Germline is not matched at one junction end, which may reflect a read error. This sequence joins TRBV7-9 and TRBJ1-1; the D gene is possibly TRBD1 (5 bases). This CDR3 contains 15 residues. CDR1 and CDR2 from the germline V gene are SEHNR and FQNEAQ (reference sequence). CDR3 loop: CSSRLSGGANTEAFF. DNA of the CDR3: TGTTCCAGCAGGCTCTCGGGGGGAGCGAACACTGAAGCTTTCTTT.

This chain uses TRBV4-3 with TRBJ2-2; 8 bases agree with TRBD1. Losses at the gene ends were 1 base for V and 6 bases for J; bases not matched to a gene: 1. CDR1 is LGHNA, CDR2 YSLEER, per germline. The CDR3 runs 14 residues. CDR3 region: CASSQVQGAGELFF. The DNA for the CDR3 is TGCGCCAGCAGCCAAGTACAGGGGGCCGGGGAGCTGTTTTTT.

The chain links TRBV13 to TRBJ2-7; TRBD2 matches 14 bases. Losses at the gene ends were 4 bases for V and 5 bases for J; bases not matched to a gene: 1. This CDR3 is 14 amino acids long. Germline loops: CDR1 PRHDT, CDR2 FYEKMQ (reference sequence). The CDR3 sequence: CASSSGLAGDEQYF. The CDR3 DNA is TGTGCCAGCAGCTCGGGACTAGCGGGAGACGAGCAGTACTTC.

The chain employs TRBV9 and TRBJ1-6, with 7 bases aligning to TRBD1. The V gene's germline CDR1 is SGDLS and CDR2 YYNGEE. This CDR3 contains 18 residues. Trimming cost V 4 bases and J 5 bases; bases outside gene matches: 15. The CDR3 loop is CASSTRTGSGLNNSPLHF. CDR3 nucleotides: TGTGCCAGCAGCACACGGACAGGCTCGGGTTTGAATAATTCACCCCTCCACTTT.

J is TRBJ1-2 and V is TRBV6-1, with 7 bases that match TRBD1. The J segment lost 8 bases and the V segment lost 8 bases, leaving 11 bases of the junction unmatched. The V gene's germline CDR1 is MNHNS and CDR2 SASEGT. This CDR3 region has 13 residues. In nucleotides, the CDR3 is TGTGCCAGCCATAGAGTCCAGGGGGAAGGCTACACCTTC. Its translation is CASHRVQGEGYTF.

V and J are TRBV10-3 and TRBJ1-2; 7 bases are a match to TRBD1. The V segment lost 2 bases and the J segment 2 bases; nucleotides outside the gene matches: 5. CDR1 ENHRY and CDR2 SYGVKD come from the germline V gene. This CDR3 has 15 residues. CDR3 in amino acids: CAISEGSTGNYGYTF. In nucleotides, the CDR3 is TGTGCCATCAGTGAGGGTTCGACAGGGAACTATGGCTACACCTTC.

The gene calls are TRBV2 and TRBJ2-1; weak D call: TRBD2 (7 bases). Germline CDR1 and CDR2: SNHLY and FYNNEI. The CDR3 runs 14 residues. The V gene lost 6 bases and the J gene lost 5 bases, with 14 bases spanning the gap. CDR3 in amino acids: CASRARGLNNEQFF. The CDR3 nucleotides read TGTGCCAGCAGAGCGCGGGGGCTCAACAATGAGCAGTTCTTC.

J is TRBJ1-2 and V is TRBV9; 8 nucleotides line up with TRBD1. This CDR3 contains 16 residues. Germline values: CDR1 SGDLS, CDR2 YYNGEE. V trimming: 0 bases; J trimming: 4 bases; junction bases outside the gene matches: 8. In nucleotides, the CDR3 is TGTGCCAGCAGCGTAGGCCTCCGGGACAGGACCTATGGCTACACCTTC. It is translated as CASSVGLRDRTYGYTF. Combining the CDR3 with reference TRBV9 and TRBJ1-2 gives the whole variable domain DSGVTQTPKHLITATGQRVTLRCSPRSGDLSVYWYQQSLDQGLQFLIQYYNGEERAKGNILERFSAQQFPDLHSELNLSSLELGDSALYFCASSVGLRDRTYGYTFGSGTRLTVV.

This clone was counted a few times. The V gene is TRBV2, the J gene TRBJ2-2; TRBD2 agrees at 8 bases. The trim removed 4 bases at V and 3 bases at J, leaving 4 bases unmatched. The germline V gene has CDR1 SNHLY and CDR2 FYNNEI. The CDR3 consists of 15 residues. CDR3 amino acids: CASSAWRGDTGELFF. The CDR3 bases are TGTGCCAGCAGTGCTTGGCGGGGGGACACCGGGGAGCTGTTTTTT.

The V gene is TRBV14, the J gene TRBJ1-2; D perhaps matches TRBD1 (5 bases). The V gene's germline CDR1 is SGHDN and CDR2 FVKESK. V was trimmed by 0 bases and J by 11 bases, leaving 16 bases between them. The CDR3 runs to 14 residues. CDR3 sequence (DNA): TGTGCCAGCAGCCAAGATTGGGTACGGGGGAAGTACACCTTC. Residues: CASSQDWVRGKYTF.

The CDR3 protein is CASSEVAGSYNSPLHF. The DNA of the CDR3 is TGCGCCAGCAGTGAGGTCGCAGGCTCCTATAATTCACCCCTCCACTTT. The V call is TRBV10-1, the J call TRBJ1-6; no reliable D call. The CDR3 totals 16 residues. V was pared by 2 bases and J by 0 bases, with 8 bases between. Germline CDR1 reads WNHNN; CDR2 reads SYGVQD (reference sequence).

This chain connects TRBV5-4 to TRBJ2-3, with D possibly TRBD1 on 7 matching bases. CDR1 and CDR2 (germline): SGHNT, YYREEE (reference sequence). The CDR3 has 17 amino acids. Trimming took 3 bases from V and 5 from J, leaving 22 bases between them. The chain's CDR3 is CASSYHRTGGGRDTQYF. In DNA, the CDR3 is TGTGCCAGCAGCTATCATCGGACAGGAGGGGGGAGAGATACGCAGTATTTT.

V and J are TRBV5-1 and TRBJ1-6; 11 nucleotides align to TRBD1. The ends lost 0 bases at V and 10 bases at J; junction bases unmatched: 9. CDR1 is SGHRS, CDR2 YFSETQ, per germline. The CDR3 runs to 17 residues. This CDR3 reads CASSLAGGTGGESPLHF. The DNA for the CDR3 is TGCGCCAGCAGCTTGGCGGGCGGGACAGGGGGTGAGTCACCCCTCCACTTT. Full variable domain (remainder filled in from reference TRBV5-1 and TRBJ1-6): KAGVTQTPRYLIKTRGQQVTLSCSPISGHRSVSWYQQTPGQGLQFLFEYFSETQRNKGNFPGRFSGRQFSNSRSEMNVSTLELGDSALYLCASSLAGGTGGESPLHFGNGTRLTVT.

The chain carries TRBV6-5 and TRBJ1-2; D is possibly TRBD1 (6 bases). The CDR3 consists of 12 residues. Germline-derived CDR1 and CDR2 are MNHEY and SVGAGI. Trimming took off 9 bases at V and 4 bases at J, with 12 bases between the two ends. Written as DNA, the CDR3 is TGTGCCAGTTACAGGGTTGGCTATGGCTACACCTTC. As protein: CASYRVGYGYTF.

The rearrangement joins TRBV7-6 to TRBJ2-7; tentatively, D is TRBD2 (5 bases). The CDR3 is made up of 16 amino acids. Trimming cost V 5 bases and J 3 bases, with 20 bases left between them. CDR1 is SGHVS and CDR2 is FNYEAQ in the germline V gene. The CDR3 is CASSPMTGSTGYEQYF. In DNA form, the CDR3 reads TGTGCCAGCAGCCCCATGACGGGGTCAACGGGCTACGAGCAGTACTTC.

This chain links TRBV5-1 with TRBJ2-7; 7 nucleotides agree with TRBD1. V gave up 4 bases and J gave up 1 base; unmatched junction bases: 5. Per the germline V gene, CDR1 is SGHRS and CDR2 is YFSETQ. The CDR3 contains 14 residues. The CDR3 region has the DNA TGCGCCAGCAGCCCCGGGACAGATTCCTACGAGCAGTACTTC. This sequence encodes CASSPGTDSYEQYF.

This clone was recorded a few times. The chain recombines TRBV6-4 with TRBJ1-2, with 7 bases matching TRBD1. J was trimmed by 4 bases and V by 2 bases; bases with no gene match: 16. The germline V gene has CDR1 MRHNA and CDR2 SNTAGT. CDR3 length: 18 residues. For the CDR3, the DNA is TGTGCCAGCAGTGACCAGGGGACTGAGCCCACAGGGGTCTATGGCTACACCTTC. This translates into CASSDQGTEPTGVYGYTF.

This chain links TRBV2 with TRBJ1-4, with D uncertain. V lost 11 bases and J lost 5, with 15 bases in between. The germline gives CDR1 SNHLY, CDR2 FYNNEI. The CDR3 consists of 13 residues. The CDR3 loop is CAVAKDGNEKLFF. CDR3 DNA: TGTGCCGTAGCGAAGGATGGGAATGAAAAACTGTTTTTT. The full variable domain, with the rest looked up from reference TRBV2 and TRBJ1-4, is EPEVTQTPSHQVTQMGQEVILRCVPISNHLYFYWYRQILGQKVEFLVSFYNNEISEKSEIFDDQFSVERPDGSNFTLKIRSTKLEDSAMYFCAVAKDGNEKLFFGSGTQLSVL.

The V and J genes are TRBV10-3 and TRBJ1-6; 10 nucleotides match TRBD1. This CDR3 region has 18 residues. J was trimmed by 7 bases and V by 8 bases; bases with no gene match: 17. The germline V gene encodes CDR1 ENHRY and CDR2 SYGVKD. The CDR3 is CAIVRDRGIGMVNSPLHF. Here the CDR3 DNA reads TGTGCCATCGTTCGGGACAGGGGTATAGGCATGGTGAATTCACCCCTCCACTTT.

This clone was seen a few times. The rearrangement joins TRBV14 to TRBJ2-2, with a weak D call TRBD1 (5 bases). This CDR3 region has 16 residues. CDR1 SGHDN and CDR2 FVKESK come from the germline V gene. The ends were cut back, 2 bases at V and 0 bases at J, with 10 bases in the middle. The CDR3 sequence is CASSQFQGPNTGELFF. The CDR3 nucleotides read TGTGCCAGCAGCCAATTTCAGGGCCCGAACACCGGGGAGCTGTTTTTT.

V gene TRBV7-9 combines with J gene TRBJ2-1, with D tentatively TRBD2 (5 bases). The CDR3 is 17 amino acids. Germline V lookup: CDR1 SEHNR, CDR2 FQNEAQ (reference sequence). Trimming removed 7 bases at V and 0 bases at J, with 19 bases between. In DNA, the CDR3 is TGTGCCAGCACTGAGGGCCGTTCCCTATCCTCCTACAATGAGCAGTTCTTC. Translated: CASTEGRSLSSYNEQFF.

The chain recombines TRBV7-9 with TRBJ2-7, with D possibly TRBD1 on 5 matching bases. Looked up from germline, CDR1 is SEHNR and CDR2 is FQNEAQ (reference sequence). The V gene lost 1 base and the J gene lost 0 bases, with 7 bases spanning the gap. CDR3 size: 14 residues. CDR3 coding DNA: TGTGCCAGCAGCTTAGGACAGTTCTCCTACGAGCAGTACTTC. Its translation: CASSLGQFSYEQYF.

The V call is TRBV9, the J call TRBJ1-3, with no clear D. The CDR3 runs 13 residues. Trimming took 4 bases from V and 1 from J, leaving 6 bases between them. The germline V gene encodes CDR1 SGDLS and CDR2 YYNGEE. The CDR3, as DNA: TGTGCCAGCAGCTCGCGGTCTGGAAACACCATATATTTT. Translating it yields CASSSRSGNTIYF.

The V and J genes are TRBV7-9 and TRBJ1-3; 7 bases map to TRBD1. The CDR3 spans 13 residues. Trimming at V came to 6 bases and at J to 4 bases, leaving 3 bases not matched to a gene. CDR1 is SEHNR, CDR2 FQNEAQ, per germline (reference sequence). For the CDR3, the DNA is TGTGCCAGCAGACTGACAGGGGGAAACACCATATATTTT. Its translation is CASRLTGGNTIYF.